Following are 6 T cell receptor beta chains from one sample sequenced in a study of cytomegalovirus exposure and HLA in healthy donors. Assay: immunoSEQ multiplex PCR; the TCRdb copy retains only in-frame clones and omits some. The table includes more than 70,000 clones, about 95% detected once. The sequencing sample was made of PBMCs. Receptors were obtained from a woman under 30 in good health and CMV-seronegative.

The V call is TRBV19, the J call TRBJ1-2; 8 bases match TRBD1. This CDR3 has 15 amino acids. Germline V gene lookup returns CDR1 LNHDA and CDR2 SQIVND (reference sequence). V was pared by 4 bases and J by 4 bases, with 8 bases of the junction left unmatched. The DNA of the CDR3 is TGTGCCAGTAGTACAGGACAGGGAAGGGTCTATGGCTACACCTTC. This sequence encodes CASSTGQGRVYGYTF.

The V and J genes are TRBV28 and TRBJ1-5; TRBD1 matches 7 bases. CDR1 is MDHEN and CDR2 is SYDVKM in the germline V gene. This CDR3 contains 14 residues. The V and J ends lost 6 bases and 4 bases, in that order; junction bases with no gene match: 6. CDR3 in amino acids: CASRGTEGNQPQHF. DNA of the CDR3: TGTGCCAGCAGGGGGACAGAAGGAAATCAGCCCCAGCATTTT.

The chain employs TRBV27 and TRBJ1-5, with 8 bases identical to TRBD1. The CDR3 is 14 residues long. The junction had 8 bases not matched to a gene; V was cut back by 6 bases and J by 7 bases. Germline assignment: CDR1 MNHEY and CDR2 SMNVEV (reference sequence). CDR3 nucleotide sequence: TGTGCCAGCAGAGCTCAGGGGGCAAGCCAGCCCCAGCATTTT. Translated: CASRAQGASQPQHF.

A few counts support this clone. This sequence joins TRBV29-1 and TRBJ2-4, with 7 bases fitting TRBD1. The germline gives CDR1 SQVTM, CDR2 ANQGSEA. The V gene end was trimmed by 6 bases and the J gene end by 9 bases; junction bases not matched to a gene: 8. CDR3 length equals 12 residues. CDR3 region: CSVAKTGFIQYF. CDR3 in DNA: TGCAGCGTCGCTAAGACAGGGTTCATTCAGTACTTC. The whole variable domain, remainder taken from reference TRBV29-1 and TRBJ2-4, is SAVISQKPSRDICQRGTSLTIQCQVDSQVTMMFWYRQQPGQSLTLIATANQGSEATYESGFVIDKFPISRPNLTFSTLTVSNMSPEDSSIYLCSVAKTGFIQYFGAGTRLSVL.

The V call is TRBV14, the J call TRBJ1-1; D is unclear. Trimming removed 0 bases from V and 4 bases from J, with 18 bases in between. This CDR3 is built from 17 residues. Germline V gene sequence: CDR1 SGHDN, CDR2 FVKESK. CDR3 nucleotide sequence: TGTGCCAGCAGCCAAGAATGTCGCAGTGAGGGCTGCACTGAAGCTTTCTTT. This gives the protein CASSQECRSEGCTEAFF.

This clone was recorded once. The chain joins TRBV13 to TRBJ2-5; the D gene is possibly TRBD2 (7 bases). Germline V gene sequence: CDR1 PRHDT, CDR2 FYEKMQ (reference sequence). V lost 4 bases, J lost 5 bases, and 14 bases lay in between. The CDR3 contains 14 residues. The CDR3 DNA sequence: TGTGCCAGCAGCTGGCAGGGGAGGGGGGAGACCCAGTACTTC. It is translated as CASSWQGRGETQYF.